Following are 22 T cell receptor beta chains from one sample sequenced in a study of naive and memory T cell subsets. An equimolar mix of two oligonucleotides served as the beta constant-region primer for TRBC1 and TRBC2. TCRdb re-derived calls from the UMI-ligation and nested PCR reads in MiXCR, one entry per CDR3 protein. The table has over 20,000 distinct CDR3 sequences, 9.5% to 11% seen once. The sequencing input was central memory CD8+ T cells from blood. These receptors were taken from a human donor in good health.

This clonotype was counted only a few times. The chain combines TRBV12-3 or TRBV12-4 with TRBJ2-7; the D gene is possibly TRBD1 (6 bases). V was shortened by 6 bases and J by 0 bases, with 15 bases between the two germline ends. This CDR3 contains 15 residues. The CDR3 spells CASSPRDTSSYEQYF. CDR3 nucleotide sequence: TGTGCCAGCAGCCCCCGGGACACCTCCTCCTACGAGCAGTACTTC.

The chain combines TRBV27 with TRBJ2-7; no clear D gene. The CDR3 spans 13 residues. Trimming took 3 bases from V and 3 from J, leaving 9 bases between them. CDR1 and CDR2 from the germline V gene are MNHEY and SMNVEV (reference sequence). CDR3 sequence: CASSFANSYEQYF. DNA of the CDR3: TGTGCCAGCAGTTTCGCGAATAGCTACGAGCAGTACTTC.

This clonotype came up many times. The rearrangement uses TRBV7-2 and TRBJ1-5; D gene uncertain. The V end lost 1 base, the J end lost 9 bases, and 10 bases lay between the germline ends. There are 13 residues in the CDR3. Germline V gene data show CDR1 as SGHTA and CDR2 as FQGNSA. The CDR3: CASSLEPGLPQHF. CDR3 bases: TGTGCCAGCAGCTTAGAGCCTGGTTTGCCCCAGCATTTT.

This clonotype was detected a few times. The chain joins TRBV11-1 to TRBJ1-5; D uncertain. The CDR3 spans 14 residues. Germline V lookup: CDR1 SGHAT, CDR2 FQDESV (reference sequence). V dropped 1 base and J dropped 3 bases, with 7 bases sitting between them. CDR3 sequence reads: CASSLDRFNQPQHF. DNA of the CDR3: TGTGCCAGCAGCTTAGATCGATTCAATCAGCCCCAGCATTTT.

On this clonotype: A much larger clone differs from this one at a single base, so this may be a read error. The gene calls are TRBV7-3 and TRBJ2-5, with 8 bases that match TRBD2. Per germline, CDR1 SGHTA and CDR2 FQGTGA. The CDR3 is 15 amino acids. The ends lost 3 bases at V and 5 bases at J; junction bases unmatched: 8. DNA for the CDR3: TGTGCCAGCAGCTTGGGACGAGCGGGAGCGGAGACCCAGTACTTC. This codes for CASSLGRAGAETQYF.

This clonotype was seen many times. The rearrangement links TRBV7-6 to TRBJ1-1; D unresolved. The CDR3 has 13 residues. Deletions cut 6 bases from V and 0 bases from J, with 8 bases between. Germline CDR1 is SGHVS and CDR2 is FNYEAQ. DNA for the CDR3: TGTGCCAGCAGAGTCGACCTGAACACTGAAGCTTTCTTT. Encoded protein: CASRVDLNTEAFF.

There are many counts of this clonotype. The chain joins TRBV9 to TRBJ2-5; unclear D gene. CDR1 is SGDLS, CDR2 YYNGEE, per germline. This CDR3 has 16 amino acids. V was cut by 0 bases and J by 4 bases, with 16 bases left in between. The CDR3 spells CASSVDGQRALETQYF. In nucleotides, the CDR3 is TGTGCCAGCAGCGTAGATGGCCAGCGAGCCTTAGAGACCCAGTACTTC.

This clonotype was detected ten times or more. The chain recombines TRBV4-1 with TRBJ2-7, with a possible D match to TRBD2 (6 bases). Deletions cut 5 bases from V and 3 bases from J, with 11 bases between. Germline V gene data show CDR1 as MGHRA and CDR2 as YSYEKL. The CDR3 loop spans 13 amino acids. The CDR3 region has the DNA TGCGCCAGCAGCTATACTAGCAGCTACGAGCAGTACTTC. This sequence encodes CASSYTSSYEQYF.

A few counts support this clonotype. The rearrangement links TRBV4-1 to TRBJ2-3, with TRBD2 matching over 9 bases. The CDR3 has 16 residues. V lost 1 base, J lost 1 base, and 3 bases stayed unmatched. Germline lookup yields CDR1 MGHRA and CDR2 YSYEKL. CDR3 loop: CASSQVRTSGTDTQYF. The CDR3 DNA follows: TGCGCCAGCAGCCAAGTAAGGACTAGCGGCACAGATACGCAGTATTTT.

This clonotype was found many times. The CDR3 DNA is TGTGCCAGCAGTCCTATTAGCGCGAACTCCTACGAGCAGTACTTC. Protein product: CASSPISANSYEQYF. V usage is TRBV27 and J usage is TRBJ2-7; a possible D gene is TRBD2 (5 bases). In germline, CDR1 is MNHEY, CDR2 SMNVEV (reference sequence). CDR3 length equals 15 residues. V lost 5 bases and J lost 0, with 14 bases in between.

This chain connects TRBV3-1 to TRBJ2-1; TRBD1 aligns across 8 bases. After removal of 6 bases from V and 4 bases from J, the junction contained 5 bases not matched to a gene. CDR1 LGHDT and CDR2 YNNKEL come from the germline V gene (reference sequence). There are 14 residues in the CDR3. In nucleotides, the CDR3 is TGTGCCAGCAGGCAAACAGGGGGTTACAATGAGCAGTTCTTC. It codes for CASRQTGGYNEQFF.

The chain couples TRBV13 to TRBJ2-5; D gene uncertain. The CDR3 runs 15 residues. With 6 bases removed from V and 4 bases from J, the gap between germline ends came to 18 bases. Looked up from germline, CDR1 is PRHDT and CDR2 is FYEKMQ (reference sequence). The CDR3 DNA reads as TGTGCCAGCAGTTTTCAGACTCTGGGTGGAGAGACCCAGTACTTC. As protein: CASSFQTLGGETQYF.

This clonotype was observed many times. This chain connects TRBV7-2 to TRBJ1-4; 8 bases match TRBD1. The V gene's germline CDR1 is SGHTA and CDR2 FQGNSA. The CDR3 is 15 amino acids. After removal of 1 base from V and 2 bases from J, the junction contained 0 bases not matched to a gene. As DNA, the CDR3 is TGTGCCAGCAGCTTAGGGACAGGGACTAATGAAAAACTGTTTTTT. Its protein product is CASSLGTGTNEKLFF. The variable domain in full, completed from reference TRBV7-2 and TRBJ1-4, reads GAGVSQSPSNKVTEKGKDVELRCDPISGHTALYWYRQSLGQGLEFLIYFQGNSAPDKSGLPSDRFSAERTGGSVSTLTIQRTQQEDSAVYLCASSLGTGTNEKLFFGSGTQLSVL.

The chain combines TRBV19 with TRBJ2-1; no clear D. The CDR3 has 16 residues. V shed 0 bases and J shed 9 bases, with 18 bases lying between them. The germline gives CDR1 LNHDA, CDR2 SQIVND (reference sequence). DNA of the CDR3: TGTGCCAGTAGTATAGATAAAACTGGCTATAGCATTGAGCAGTTCTTC. Translating gives CASSIDKTGYSIEQFF.

This rearrangement joins TRBV11-2 to TRBJ2-1; 9 nucleotides align to TRBD1. The CDR3 has 14 amino acids. V trimming: 5 bases; J trimming: 9 bases; junction bases outside the gene matches: 8. Germline V CDR1 and CDR2: SGHAT, FQNNGV. The CDR3 coding sequence is TGTGCCAGCAGCCCGTGGGACAGGGTAGGTGAGCAGTTCTTC. Translated, it gives CASSPWDRVGEQFF.

The chain has TRBV27 and TRBJ2-5; D is possibly TRBD1 (7 bases). Trimming took 5 bases from V and 5 from J, leaving 9 bases between them. The CDR3 sequence is 12 residues long. From germline, CDR1 is MNHEY and CDR2 SMNVEV (reference sequence). CDR3: CASSPGGETQYF. The CDR3, as DNA: TGTGCCAGCAGTCCAGGGGGGGAGACCCAGTACTTC.

This clonotype was found a few times. The genes are TRBV12-3 or TRBV12-4 and TRBJ1-1; 9 bases line up with TRBD1. The CDR3 totals 13 residues. The V segment lost 5 bases and the J segment 6 bases; nucleotides outside the gene matches: 4. CDR3 coding DNA: TGTGCCAGCAGTCGGGACAGGGCCCCTGAAGCTTTCTTT. Its protein product is CASSRDRAPEAFF.

This chain uses TRBV6-2 or TRBV6-3 with TRBJ2-7; possible D gene TRBD2, 6 bases. CDR3 size: 15 residues. Trimming left V 2 bases short and J 6 bases short, with 17 bases between. Per the germline V gene, CDR1 is MNHEY and CDR2 is SVGEGT. The CDR3 protein is CASSYRTGVWGEQYF. CDR3 DNA: TGTGCCAGCAGTTACAGAACGGGAGTCTGGGGCGAGCAGTACTTC.

This clonotype was detected only a few times. V is TRBV9 and J is TRBJ1-6; D is unresolved. With 2 bases removed from V and 5 bases from J, the gap between germline ends came to 2 bases. CDR1 is SGDLS, CDR2 YYNGEE, per germline. There are 12 residues in the CDR3. The CDR3 reads CASSVDNSPLHF. Written as DNA, the CDR3 is TGTGCCAGCAGCGTCGATAATTCACCCCTCCACTTT.

This clonotype has more than one count but fewer than ten. This chain uses TRBV5-6 with TRBJ2-1; 13 bases map to TRBD2. The CDR3 has 16 residues. Germline CDR1 and CDR2: SGHDT and YYEEEE. The trim removed 4 bases at V and 7 bases at J, leaving 8 bases unmatched. CDR3 bases: TGTGCCAGCAGCAGTGGACTAGCGGGAGAGGTGAATGAGCAGTTCTTC. Encoded protein: CASSSGLAGEVNEQFF.

In its sample, this clonotype was seen many times. The chain combines TRBV28 with TRBJ1-1; TRBD1 might be the D (5 bases). Germline V gives CDR1 MDHEN, CDR2 SYDVKM. This CDR3 contains 13 residues. Trimming took off 3 bases at V and 4 bases at J, with 9 bases between the two ends. The CDR3 protein is CASSFFGGTEAFF. CDR3 DNA sequence: TGTGCCAGCAGTTTTTTTGGGGGCACTGAAGCTTTCTTT.

The V gene is TRBV3-1, the J gene TRBJ1-1; 7 positions agree with TRBD1. Germline CDR1 LGHDT, CDR2 YNNKEL (reference sequence). CDR3 length equals 20 residues. V gave up 4 bases and J gave up 0 bases; unmatched junction bases: 20. In DNA form, the CDR3 reads TGTGCCAGCAGCCCGGAAGTTGACAGGGACCGTATAACCATGAACACTGAAGCTTTCTTT. Amino acids: CASSPEVDRDRITMNTEAFF.